This paragraph covers one T cell receptor (beta chain) sequence. The antigen remains unidentified. The source of the sample is a study of coeliac disease. For the study at large: The study queried TRBV7-2 bias without high-resolution HLA data.

Sequencing used immunoSEQ multiplex PCR; TCRdb keeps in-frame clones, though not all of them. Of thousands of clones listed, 65% to 80% are singletons. Trimming took 5 bases from V and 8 from J; bases not matched to a gene: 10. CDR3 length: 14 amino acids. Germline V gene lookup returns CDR1 MNHEY and CDR2 SMNVEV (reference sequence). Study findings and constraints: The authors considered this approach unsuitable for unbiased detection of gliadin-specific T cells. Known gliadin-specific TRB sequences: about 55% of the 18 coeliac samples, only 1 of 6 controls. Control samples showed higher TRB and TRG clonality than intraepithelial and lamina propria samples in active celiac disease.

The sequence came from a woman under 30 with active celiac disease. Sequencing used lamina propria lymphocytes from the gut. The chain is built from TRBV27 and TRBJ2-3, with TRBD2 matching over 7 bases. The CDR3 sequence: CASSRAGWGSTQYF. The CDR3, as DNA: TGTGCCAGCAGTAGAGCGGGGTGGGGGTCTACGCAGTATTTT.